A single T cell receptor beta chain is shown here with its context. Its antigen is as yet unknown. RNA extraction used unfractionated whole blood as the source of total RNA. This sample is part of a study of human T cells and chemical hapten exposure. Study information: Variability of per-sample TCR yields stemmed mainly from small differences in pooled library volume. Notes on the study in general: Sensitization with DPC brought no change to TCRs above 1 in 1000 in frequency.

Individual cDNA molecules in this library carried unique molecular identifiers. Original processing notes: The median was around 89,000 TCRs per sample, ranging roughly 20,000 to 690,600. TCRdb reprocessed the reads with MiXCR, giving one entry per CDR3 protein. None of the V and J calls come from the authors' own analysis; TCRdb made them. This sample carries roughly 120,000 distinct CDR3 sequences, 6.5% to 10% of them seen once, and the ten largest clones take 1.2% to 1.5%. The germline V and J ends were trimmed by 2 bases and 6 bases, with 11 bases remaining between them. This CDR3 is built from 14 residues.

The sequence derives from a human donor in good health. Some clones in this sample may be carry-over from other donors' samples. V gene TRBV12-3 or TRBV12-4 combines with J gene TRBJ2-1; D is possibly TRBD2 (6 bases). The sequenced sample was whole blood. CDR3 loop: CASSLRTTGNEQFF. CDR3 DNA: TGTGCCAGCAGTTTAAGGACTACCGGCAATGAGCAGTTCTTC.